This entry lists 15 T cell receptor beta chains sequenced from one sample in a study of cytomegalovirus exposure and HLA in healthy donors. 60 Vbeta and 13 Jbeta primers were used in PCR. The method was immunoSEQ multiplex PCR; TCRdb's version includes in-frame clones alone and lacks a portion of them. The data show 150,000 to 200,000 clones, with about 80% seen just once and roughly 10% held by the top ten. Sequencing was carried out using PBMCs. These receptor sequences come from a man between 18 and 29 years old in good health and CMV-seropositive.

The chain couples TRBV5-4 to TRBJ2-3, with TRBD2 as a possible D gene (7 bases). The germline V and J ends were trimmed by 4 bases and 10 bases, with 22 bases remaining between them. Per germline, CDR1 SGHNT and CDR2 YYREEE (reference sequence). CDR3 length: 15 residues. The CDR3 here is CASSMTSGGAPSQYF. Here the CDR3 DNA reads TGTGCCAGCAGCATGACTAGTGGGGGGGCCCCTTCGCAGTATTTT.

This clone was detected only a few times. The J gene is TRBJ1-5, the V gene TRBV5-8, with a weak D call TRBD1 (6 bases). CDR1 is SGHTS and CDR2 is YDEGEE in the germline V gene. Trimming removed 2 bases from V and 6 bases from J, with 15 bases in between. This CDR3 is 15 amino acids long. For the CDR3, the DNA is TGTGCCAGCAGCTTTGGGAGGGGGATATTTCAGCCCCAGCATTTT. Translated, it gives CASSFGRGIFQPQHF. Together with reference TRBV5-8 and TRBJ1-5, the CDR3 gives the full variable domain: EAGVTQSPTHLIKTRGQQATLRCSPISGHTSVYWYQQALGLGLQFLLWYDEGEERNRGNFPPRFSGRQFPNYSSELNVNALELEDSALYLCASSFGRGIFQPQHFGDGTRLSIL.

The V call is TRBV18, the J call TRBJ1-1; perhaps TRBD1 as D (6 bases). Germline CDR1 and CDR2: KGHSH and LQKENI. This CDR3 comprises 16 residues. V was pared by 0 bases and J by 0 bases, with 11 bases between. The CDR3 loop reads CASSPPGGAMNTEAFF. The CDR3 coding sequence is TGTGCCAGCTCACCACCGGGGGGGGCGATGAACACTGAAGCTTTCTTT.

The V and J genes are TRBV28 and TRBJ1-3; D remains ambiguous. Germline lookup yields CDR1 MDHEN and CDR2 SYDVKM. CDR3 length: 14 amino acids. Trimming removed 5 bases at V and 2 bases at J, with 10 bases between. The CDR3 bases are TGTGCCAGCAGTCGGGTTTCAACTGGAAACACCATATATTTT. Its translation: CASSRVSTGNTIYF.

The chain uses TRBV7-8 and TRBJ2-7, with D possibly matching TRBD1 (6 bases). This CDR3 contains 16 residues. Germline loops: CDR1 SGHVS, CDR2 FQNEAQ. V lost 2 bases, J lost 2 bases, and 16 bases lay in between. This CDR3 reads CASSLPGQGSTYEQYF. The CDR3, as DNA: TGTGCCAGCAGCTTACCGGGTCAGGGGTCGACCTACGAGCAGTACTTC.

This clone was observed a few times. The chain combines TRBV4-2 with TRBJ2-3, with TRBD2 matching over 8 bases. In germline, CDR1 is LGHNA, CDR2 YNFKEQ. Trimming took 3 bases from V and 5 from J; bases not matched to a gene: 16. This CDR3 has 18 residues. CDR3 DNA: TGTGCCAGCAGCCACTTCGGGACTAGTGGGGCCACAGGAGATACGCAGTATTTT. This translates into CASSHFGTSGATGDTQYF.

The J gene is TRBJ2-3, the V gene TRBV14; possible D gene TRBD1, 6 bases. The V and J ends lost 2 bases and 1 base respectively, with 10 bases between them. This CDR3 spans 15 amino acids. CDR1 and CDR2 from the germline V gene are SGHDN and FVKESK. CDR3 nucleotides: TGTGCCAGCAGCCAATCGTGGGGGCGCACAGATACGCAGTATTTT. It yields the protein CASSQSWGRTDTQYF.

V and J are TRBV30 and TRBJ1-3; D ambiguous. The V end was cut by 2 bases, the J end by 0 bases, with 11 bases between. CDR3 length: 15 residues. Germline lookup yields CDR1 GTSNPN and CDR2 SVGIG (reference sequence). DNA of the CDR3: TGTGCCTGGAGTCGAGGCGGCTACTCTGGAAACACCATATATTTT. It translates to CAWSRGGYSGNTIYF. Together with reference TRBV30 and TRBJ1-3, the CDR3 gives the full variable domain: SQTIHQWPATLVQPVGSPLSLECTVEGTSNPNLYWYRQAAGRGLQLLFYSVGIGQISSEVPQNLSASRPQDRQFILSSKKLLLSDSGFYLCAWSRGGYSGNTIYFGEGSWLTVV.

The chain employs TRBV10-3 and TRBJ1-1; maybe TRBD1 (6 bases). Trimming removed 6 bases from V and 0 bases from J, with 11 bases in between. Germline CDR1 and CDR2: ENHRY and SYGVKD. The CDR3 sequence is 14 residues long. The CDR3 DNA reads TGTGCCATCAGGCCTGCAGGGGTGAACACTGAAGCTTTCTTT. This encodes CAIRPAGVNTEAFF.

The table lists this clone with a count of one. This chain uses TRBV5-1 with TRBJ2-2; 8 positions match TRBD1. In germline, CDR1 is SGHRS, CDR2 YFSETQ. The CDR3 sequence is 19 residues long. V was pared by 1 base and J by 7 bases, with 18 bases of the junction left unmatched. CDR3 coding DNA: TGCGCCAGCAGCTTGAGACAGGGGTTTGTGTCAAGTGTGGACGGGGAGCTGTTTTTT. It codes for CASSLRQGFVSSVDGELFF.

The rearrangement joins TRBV6-1 to TRBJ1-4, with TRBD1 matching over 10 bases. The V and J ends lost 6 bases and 8 bases, in that order; junction bases with no gene match: 6. The CDR3 is 14 residues long. CDR1 is MNHNS and CDR2 is SASEGT in the germline V gene. The CDR3 is CASSSGQGREKLFF. CDR3 in DNA: TGTGCCAGCAGCTCGGGACAGGGGAGGGAAAAACTGTTTTTT.

This clone was counted a single time. V gene TRBV2 combines with J gene TRBJ1-2; D ambiguous. Germline CDR1 SNHLY, CDR2 FYNNEI. The length of the CDR3 is 12 residues. With 2 bases removed from V and 5 bases from J, the gap between germline ends came to 6 bases. The CDR3 reads CASSEYLYGYTF. The CDR3 region has the DNA TGTGCCAGCAGTGAATACCTATATGGCTACACCTTC.

This clone was detected only a few times. The V call is TRBV28, the J call TRBJ2-7; unclear D gene. Germline CDR1 MDHEN, CDR2 SYDVKM. CDR3 size: 12 residues. V lost 5 bases, J lost 6 bases, and 11 bases lay in between. CDR3 amino acids: CASSQATREQYF. CDR3 DNA sequence: TGTGCCAGCAGTCAGGCAACCCGCGAGCAGTACTTC.

This sequence joins TRBV7-9 and TRBJ2-3, with 7 nucleotides matching TRBD1. The germline V gene encodes CDR1 SEHNR and CDR2 FQNEAQ (reference sequence). J lost 2 bases, V lost 5 bases, and 10 bases had no gene match. CDR3 length: 16 amino acids. The CDR3: CASSTLRDSPTDTQYF. The CDR3 DNA follows: TGTGCCAGCAGCACCCTCCGGGACAGTCCCACAGATACGCAGTATTTT.

This chain joins TRBV29-1 and TRBJ2-3, with unresolved D. CDR3 size: 16 residues. V shed 0 bases and J shed 0 bases, with 13 bases lying between them. CDR1 and CDR2 (germline): SQVTM, ANQGSEA. The CDR3 is CSVEDLSVMSTDTQYF. The DNA for the CDR3 is TGCAGCGTTGAAGATCTGAGCGTGATGAGCACAGATACGCAGTATTTT.